What follows are 28 T cell receptor beta chains derived from one specimen sequenced in a study of early T cells in non-severe SARS-CoV-2 infection. Via MiXCR, TCRdb re-called the 5' RACE reads, giving one row per CDR3 protein. This repertoire shows approximately 77,000 distinct CDR3 sequences, 15% to 17% found once; its top ten account for 9% to 15%. What was sequenced was whole blood. The receptors stem from an adult who was a healthcare worker with PCR-confirmed SARS-CoV-2 infection or an uninfected control (not recorded which).

A few counts support this clonotype. The J gene is TRBJ2-7, the V gene TRBV3-1, with TRBD2 matching over 12 bases. V lost 1 base and J lost 8; bases outside the gene matches: 6. The CDR3 totals 15 residues. The V gene's germline CDR1 is LGHDT and CDR2 YNNKEL (reference sequence). CDR3 protein: CASSQGLAGDNKQYF. The CDR3 nucleotides read TGTGCCAGCAGCCAAGGACTAGCGGGAGATAATAAGCAGTACTTC.

The V gene is TRBV19, the J gene TRBJ1-2, with D possibly TRBD1 on 6 matching bases. Germline values: CDR1 LNHDA, CDR2 SQIVND (reference sequence). V was pared by 7 bases and J by 7 bases, with 16 bases between. This CDR3 is 13 amino acids long. For the CDR3, the DNA is TGTGCCAGTACGTCCCGGGACATTGGTGGCTACACCTTC. It is translated as CASTSRDIGGYTF.

This clonotype has more than one count but fewer than ten. The chain employs TRBV13 and TRBJ1-6, with D perhaps TRBD1 (5 bases). Per the germline V gene, CDR1 is PRHDT and CDR2 is FYEKMQ (reference sequence). The V end was cut by 5 bases, the J end by 5 bases, with 13 bases between. CDR3 size: 15 residues. Here the CDR3 reads CASSTWDGDNSPLHF. CDR3 sequence (DNA): TGTGCCAGCAGCACATGGGACGGAGATAATTCACCCCTCCACTTT.

The chain has TRBV6-5 and TRBJ2-7, with 10 bases lining up with TRBD1. The J call may be incorrect, as the DNA end agrees better with TRBJ2-1. Germline CDR1 reads MNHEY; CDR2 reads SVGAGI. The CDR3 covers 14 residues. The CDR3 DNA reads TGTGCCAGCAGTTACGACAGGGGGCTCTACGAGCAGTTCTTC. It codes for CASSYDRGLYEQFF.

The chain has TRBV5-1 and TRBJ2-1; 7 bases are shared with TRBD1. CDR3 size: 12 residues. Germline V gene sequence: CDR1 SGHRS, CDR2 YFSETQ. Germline trimming cut 7 bases from V and 6 bases from J; bases unmatched to any gene: 4. Here the CDR3 DNA reads TGCGCCAGCGGCAGACAGGGCAATGAGCAGTTCTTC. Protein: CASGRQGNEQFF.

This clonotype has just a few counts. The chain couples TRBV12-3 or TRBV12-4 to TRBJ2-5, with 8 bases lining up with TRBD2. V lost 0 bases and J lost 3; bases outside the gene matches: 3. The CDR3 covers 15 residues. Here the CDR3 DNA reads TGTGCCAGCAGTTTAGCGCATAGCGGGAAAGAGACCCAGTACTTC. The encoded protein is CASSLAHSGKETQYF.

There are many counts of this clonotype. The genes are TRBV20-1 and TRBJ1-5, with TRBD1 identical over 9 bases. The CDR3 consists of 15 residues. The ends lost 1 base at V and 6 bases at J; junction bases unmatched: 7. Germline V gene data show CDR1 as DFQATT and CDR2 as SNEGSKA (reference sequence). In nucleotides, the CDR3 is TGCAGTGCTAGAGTAGGGACAGGGCGGATTCAGCCCCAGCATTTT. It yields the protein CSARVGTGRIQPQHF.

The rearrangement joins TRBV11-3 to TRBJ2-5; D gene ambiguous. V shed 0 bases and J shed 4 bases, with 6 bases lying between them. The length of the CDR3 is 13 residues. Germline-derived CDR1 and CDR2 are SGHNT and YENEEA. The DNA of the CDR3 is TGTGCCAGCAGCTTAGATTGGGGAGAGACCCAGTACTTC. Its translation is CASSLDWGETQYF.

V usage is TRBV10-3 and J usage is TRBJ1-2; D might be TRBD1 (6 bases). Germline V CDR1 and CDR2: ENHRY, SYGVKD. The CDR3 sequence is 11 residues long. Trimming removed 10 bases at V and 8 bases at J, with 14 bases between. The CDR3 sequence is CATLGQPGYTF. CDR3 in DNA: TGTGCCACCTTAGGACAGCCAGGCTACACCTTC.

Worth noting for this clonotype: A read error may be the cause here, since a much bigger clone is one base away. The chain is built from TRBV6-5 and TRBJ2-1; 8 positions agree with TRBD2. Per the germline V gene, CDR1 is MNHEY and CDR2 is SVGAGI. The length of the CDR3 is 16 residues. As DNA, the CDR3 is TGTGCCAGCAGTCGCCCCCGGGGGGGCTCCTACAATGAGCAGTTGTTC. Translation: CASSRPRGGSYNEQLF.

This rearrangement joins TRBV28 to TRBJ2-7; the D gene is possibly TRBD1 (7 bases). The CDR3 sequence is 15 residues long. The V and J ends lost 3 bases and 3 bases respectively, with 15 bases between them. Germline assignment: CDR1 MDHEN and CDR2 SYDVKM. CDR3 sequence: CASSFQGGGVYEQYF. CDR3 in DNA: TGTGCCAGCAGTTTCCAAGGAGGGGGCGTCTACGAGCAGTACTTC.

The chain links TRBV5-1 to TRBJ1-1; D unclear. The V gene's germline CDR1 is SGHRS and CDR2 YFSETQ. The CDR3 loop spans 13 amino acids. V was clipped by 0 bases and J by 2 bases, with 5 bases between them. CDR3 in DNA: TGCGCCAGCAGCTTGGTACCCAACACTGAAGCTTTCTTT. Translated: CASSLVPNTEAFF.

This clonotype turned up a few times. The V call is TRBV11-2, the J call TRBJ2-7, with D hard to call. Deletions cut 4 bases from V and 3 bases from J, with 10 bases between. The CDR3 runs to 13 residues. Germline assignment: CDR1 SGHAT and CDR2 FQNNGV. The CDR3 nucleotides read TGTGCCAGCAGCTCCTGGGCTGACTACGAGCAGTACTTC. This codes for CASSSWADYEQYF. Supplemented by reference TRBV11-2 and TRBJ2-7, the full variable domain reads EAGVAQSPRYKIIEKRQSVAFWCNPISGHATLYWYQQILGQGPKLLIQFQNNGVVDDSQLPKDRFSAERLKGVDSTLKIQPAKLEDSAVYLCASSSWADYEQYFGPGTRLTVT.

J is TRBJ2-7 and V is TRBV28, with 8 bases identical to TRBD1. Germline V gene data show CDR1 as MDHEN and CDR2 as SYDVKM. V shed 3 bases and J 4 bases; nucleotides not matched to a gene: 8. The length of the CDR3 is 15 residues. The CDR3 loop reads CASSFRGLRSYEQYF. The CDR3 nucleotides read TGTGCCAGCAGTTTCAGGGGGCTTCGTTCGTACGAGCAGTACTTC.

This clonotype has only a few counts. This chain uses TRBV21-1 with TRBJ2-1. TRBV21-1 is a known pseudogene. This CDR3 is 15 amino acids long. CDR3 region: CASSNWESSYNEQFF. DNA for the CDR3: TGTGCCAGCAGCAACTGGGAGAGCTCCTACAATGAGCAGTTCTTC.

This clonotype has more than one count but fewer than ten. V gene TRBV4-2 combines with J gene TRBJ2-5, with 9 bases that match TRBD2. Losses at the gene ends were 5 bases for V and 2 bases for J; bases not matched to a gene: 6. The CDR3 loop spans 15 amino acids. Germline loops: CDR1 LGHNA, CDR2 YNFKEQ. The CDR3, as DNA: TGTGCCAGCAGCGAGGCGAGCGGGAGGCAAGAGACCCAGTACTTC. Translating gives CASSEASGRQETQYF.

This clonotype was observed a few times. The V call is TRBV30, the J call TRBJ2-4, with D perhaps TRBD2 (7 bases). CDR1 and CDR2 from the germline V gene are GTSNPN and SVGIG (reference sequence). Trimming cost V 3 bases and J 3 bases, with 12 bases left between them. There are 14 residues in the CDR3. CDR3 nucleotides: TGTGCCTGGAGCTCAGGGGAGGGCAAAAACATTCAGTACTTC. This translates into CAWSSGEGKNIQYF.

In its sample, this clonotype was seen a few times. The V gene is TRBV29-1, the J gene TRBJ1-3; no definite D call. Trimming removed 5 bases from V and 6 bases from J, with 8 bases in between. The germline V gene has CDR1 SQVTM and CDR2 ANQGSEA. The CDR3 loop spans 11 amino acids. CDR3 sequence: CSVTVENTIYF. CDR3 nucleotide sequence: TGCAGCGTTACCGTAGAAAACACCATATATTTT.

This clonotype was found many times. The J gene is TRBJ2-3, the V gene TRBV29-1; D gene unclear. CDR1 SQVTM and CDR2 ANQGSEA come from the germline V gene. V lost 5 bases and J lost 4, with 10 bases in between. This CDR3 has 12 amino acids. CDR3 nucleotide sequence: TGCAGCGTTCCCACCCCCCCAGATACGCAGTATTTT. It encodes CSVPTPPDTQYF.

The chain recombines TRBV6-4 with TRBJ2-1, with D uncertain. V lost 3 bases to trimming and J lost 8 bases, with 11 bases between them. The CDR3 extends over 13 amino acids. Germline loops: CDR1 MRHNA, CDR2 SNTAGT. CDR3 sequence: CASSESVGDEQFF. Written as DNA, the CDR3 is TGTGCCAGCAGTGAGTCGGTTGGGGATGAGCAGTTCTTC.

This clonotype occurred a few times. V is TRBV29-1 and J is TRBJ2-7; tentatively, D is TRBD1 (5 bases). The V gene's germline CDR1 is SQVTM and CDR2 ANQGSEA. The CDR3 has 12 amino acids. V was pared by 6 bases and J by 5 bases, with 14 bases between. The CDR3 DNA is TGCAGCGTGGGGCTCGTGAGAAACGAGCAGTACTTC. Translation: CSVGLVRNEQYF.

The chain joins TRBV20-1 to TRBJ2-7, with D perhaps matching TRBD1 (6 bases). The germline gives CDR1 DFQATT, CDR2 SNEGSKA (reference sequence). The CDR3 is 13 residues long. V was clipped by 6 bases and J by 4 bases, with 16 bases between them. CDR3 in DNA: TGCAGTGCGCGGGTGCACAGGGCGTACGAGCAGTACTTC. Translation gives CSARVHRAYEQYF.

This rearrangement joins TRBV29-1 to TRBJ1-2; D call uncertain. Germline CDR1 reads SQVTM; CDR2 reads ANQGSEA. V dropped 0 bases and J dropped 0 bases, with 11 bases sitting between them. The CDR3 consists of 15 residues. CDR3 in amino acids: CSVEDRELSNYGYTF. The CDR3 DNA sequence: TGCAGCGTTGAAGATAGGGAATTGTCTAACTATGGCTACACCTTC.

The chain employs TRBV4-1 and TRBJ2-1; unclear D gene. This CDR3 spans 15 amino acids. Germline V gene data show CDR1 as MGHRA and CDR2 as YSYEKL. Trimming shortened V by 7 bases and J by 0 bases, and 13 bases separated the two germline ends. Written as DNA, the CDR3 is TGCGCCAGCACCCCTACCGGAAGCTCCTACAATGAGCAGTTCTTC. Translation: CASTPTGSSYNEQFF.

A few counts support this clonotype. This chain connects TRBV12-2 to TRBJ2-7; TRBD2 is the table's D call and was not checked against the DNA. TRBV12-2 is tagged as a pseudogene. The CDR3 has 15 residues. The CDR3 DNA reads TGTGCTGCTTCGCCTCGGGGACTAGCGTCGGACGAGCAGTACTTC. Translated, it gives CAASPRGLASDEQYF.

This clonotype was detected a few times. The J gene is TRBJ1-1, the V gene TRBV7-9, with a weak D call TRBD1 (6 bases). Germline CDR1 is SEHNR and CDR2 is FQNEAQ (reference sequence). V shed 6 bases and J shed 0 bases, with 11 bases lying between them. This CDR3 has 14 amino acids. CDR3 bases: TGTGCCAGCAGTGAACAGGGTCTGAACACTGAAGCTTTCTTT. Residues: CASSEQGLNTEAFF. Filled out from reference TRBV7-9 and TRBJ1-1, the complete variable domain reads DTGVSQNPRHKITKRGQNVTFRCDPISEHNRLYWYRQTLGQGPEFLTYFQNEAQLEKSRLLSDRFSAERPKGSFSTLEIQRTEQGDSAMYLCASSEQGLNTEAFFGQGTRLTVV.

This clonotype was observed a single time. The chain joins TRBV2 to TRBJ2-3, with D perhaps TRBD2 (7 bases). Germline lookup yields CDR1 SNHLY and CDR2 FYNNEI. This CDR3 is 15 amino acids long. V lost 4 bases to trimming and J lost 0 bases, with 11 bases between them. The CDR3 region has the DNA TGTGCCAGCAGTGGAGGGGGGGCAAGCACAGATACGCAGTATTTT. It encodes CASSGGGASTDTQYF. The entire variable domain, with the rest obtained from reference TRBV2 and TRBJ2-3, is as follows: EPEVTQTPSHQVTQMGQEVILRCVPISNHLYFYWYRQILGQKVEFLVSFYNNEISEKSEIFDDQFSVERPDGSNFTLKIRSTKLEDSAMYFCASSGGGASTDTQYFGPGTRLTVL.

This clonotype came up a few times. This chain joins TRBV7-3 and TRBJ2-3, with 11 bases that match TRBD1. Germline V gene data show CDR1 as SGHTA and CDR2 as FQGTGA. With V trimmed by 5 bases and J by 9 bases, 10 bases remained unmatched. The CDR3 sequence is 15 residues long. DNA of the CDR3: TGTGCCAGCAGCAGCCGGGACAGGGGGTCTGGGACGCAGTATTTT. Its protein product is CASSSRDRGSGTQYF.